These 13 T cell receptor beta chains originate from one sample sequenced in a study of blood T cell repertoires in COVID-19. TCRdb keeps only in-frame clones here, not all; method: immunoSEQ multiplex PCR. The sample consists of approximately 130,000 clones, 75% to 90% of them appearing once. Source material: PBMCs or T cells enriched from blood (not recorded which). Source of these receptors: a woman aged 50 to 60 who had recovered from COVID-19.

This sequence joins TRBV4-1 and TRBJ2-3, with 8 bases that match TRBD2. This CDR3 comprises 15 residues. The V gene's germline CDR1 is MGHRA and CDR2 YSYEKL. With 4 bases clipped from V and 5 bases from J, the junction kept 8 bases outside the gene matches. The CDR3 sequence is CASSREPGGLDTQYF. CDR3 coding DNA: TGCGCCAGCAGCCGAGAACCGGGGGGGTTAGATACGCAGTATTTT.

In its sample, this clone was seen once. The V call is TRBV7-9, the J call TRBJ2-7; 9 nucleotides line up with TRBD1. Germline assignment: CDR1 SEHNR and CDR2 FQNEAQ (reference sequence). V was pared by 5 bases and J by 2 bases, with 4 bases of the junction left unmatched. The CDR3 is 14 residues long. CDR3 loop: CASSMGQGTYEQYF. As DNA, the CDR3 is TGTGCCAGCAGCATGGGACAGGGCACCTACGAGCAGTACTTC. Full variable domain (missing parts from reference TRBV7-9 and TRBJ2-7): DTGVSQNPRHKITKRGQNVTFRCDPISEHNRLYWYRQTLGQGPEFLTYFQNEAQLEKSRLLSDRFSAERPKGSFSTLEIQRTEQGDSAMYLCASSMGQGTYEQYFGPGTRLTVT.

In nucleotides, the CDR3 is TGCAGTGCTAGTGCCGGGGGGGCCAAAGATACGCAGTATTTT. Translation gives CSASAGGAKDTQYF. The chain couples TRBV20-1 to TRBJ2-3; TRBD2 matches at 8 bases. Trimming cost V 3 bases and J 5 bases; bases outside gene matches: 7. Germline loops: CDR1 DFQATT, CDR2 SNEGSKA (reference sequence). This CDR3 comprises 14 residues.

V and J are TRBV5-8 and TRBJ1-2; 9 positions match TRBD1. Germline lookup yields CDR1 SGHTS and CDR2 YDEGEE. V gave up 0 bases and J gave up 4 bases; unmatched junction bases: 4. The CDR3 contains 15 residues. The CDR3 nucleotides read TGTGCCAGCAGCTTGGACGGACAGGGGTTCTATGGCTACACCTTC. It specifies CASSLDGQGFYGYTF.

The chain has TRBV7-3 and TRBJ2-1; 7 bases align to TRBD2. Germline-derived CDR1 and CDR2 are SGHTA and FQGTGA. This CDR3 has 15 amino acids. V shed 5 bases, J shed 4 bases, and the junction held 8 bases outside the gene matches. For the CDR3, the DNA is TGTGCCAGCAGCCCCCGAATCGGGGGGTACAATGAGCAGTTCTTC. Amino acid sequence: CASSPRIGGYNEQFF.

The genes are TRBV3-1 (or the pseudogene TRBV3-2) and TRBJ2-5; a possible D gene is TRBD2 (7 bases). CDR1 is LGHDT, CDR2 YNNKEL, per germline (reference sequence). CDR3 size: 16 residues. V lost 0 bases and J lost 1, with 12 bases in between. The CDR3 spells CASSQDMGGAQETQYF. The CDR3 DNA sequence: TGTGCCAGCAGCCAAGATATGGGGGGGGCCCAAGAGACCCAGTACTTC.

This clone was recorded once. The chain has TRBV2 and TRBJ2-7, with TRBD1 matching over 7 bases. V was pared by 3 bases and J by 2 bases, with 10 bases of the junction left unmatched. From germline, CDR1 is SNHLY and CDR2 FYNNEI. CDR3 size: 16 residues. For the CDR3, the DNA is TGTGCCAGCAGTGATTTTGACAGGGTGAGTCCCTACGAGCAGTACTTC. Protein: CASSDFDRVSPYEQYF.

This chain connects TRBV7-8 to TRBJ2-1; a possible D gene is TRBD2 (5 bases). The CDR3 runs 14 residues. V gave up 7 bases and J gave up 7 bases, with 17 bases separating them. Germline-derived CDR1 and CDR2 are SGHVS and FQNEAQ. For the CDR3, the DNA is TGTGCCAGCACCCAACTTAGAACTAGGAATGAGCAGTTCTTC. Its translation: CASTQLRTRNEQFF.

V is TRBV5-4 and J is TRBJ1-3, with D possibly matching TRBD1 (5 bases). This CDR3 spans 15 amino acids. V shed 4 bases and J shed 3 bases, with 14 bases lying between them. Germline values: CDR1 SGHNT, CDR2 YYREEE (reference sequence). CDR3: CASSLGRGFGNTIYF. Written as DNA, the CDR3 is TGTGCCAGCAGCCTTGGAAGGGGTTTTGGAAACACCATATATTTT.

The chain recombines TRBV5-4 with TRBJ2-7; maybe TRBD1 (6 bases). Per germline, CDR1 SGHNT and CDR2 YYREEE (reference sequence). The CDR3 covers 14 residues. V shed 1 base and J shed 0 bases, with 8 bases lying between them. CDR3 sequence (DNA): TGTGCCAGCAGCTTGCAGGGGATCTCCTACGAGCAGTACTTC. Its translation: CASSLQGISYEQYF.

V usage is TRBV4-3 and J usage is TRBJ2-1, with D possibly being TRBD2 (6 bases). The V gene lost 0 bases and the J gene lost 4 bases, with 10 bases spanning the gap. Per the germline V gene, CDR1 is LGHNA and CDR2 is YSLEER. This CDR3 has 15 amino acids. The DNA for the CDR3 is TGCGCCAGCAGCCAAGACCGGGGGACTTACAATGAGCAGTTCTTC. Translation gives CASSQDRGTYNEQFF.

This chain uses TRBV5-5 with TRBJ1-6, with 11 bases that match TRBD1. The CDR3 totals 16 residues. V shed 3 bases, J shed 3 bases, and the junction held 2 bases outside the gene matches. Germline V gene sequence: CDR1 SGHKS, CDR2 YYEKEE (reference sequence). The CDR3 region is CASSSGQGVYNSPLHF. For the CDR3, the DNA is TGTGCCAGCAGCTCGGGACAGGGGGTCTATAATTCACCCCTCCACTTT.

The chain has TRBV24-1 and TRBJ2-2; 9 positions agree with TRBD1. V lost 4 bases and J lost 6; bases outside the gene matches: 8. CDR3 length: 16 residues. Germline V lookup: CDR1 KGHDR, CDR2 SFDVKD. The CDR3 DNA sequence: TGTGCCACCAGTGACTCCGGGACAGGGACCGCCGGGGAGCTGTTTTTT. This encodes CATSDSGTGTAGELFF.